This T cell receptor beta chain stems from a study of radiation and T cells in renal cell carcinoma (dated by TCRdb to 2018 to 2021). About the study as a whole: Samples came from a clinical trial, in which primary renal cell carcinomas received 15 Gy stereotactic body radiation therapy followed by nephrectomy 4 weeks later. Across all 50 or so samples, 4 million to 5 million unique CDR3 nucleotide sequences encoding 2,658,974 unique CDR3 amino acid sequences were identified. TCR beta sequencing covered some 55 samples in total, comprising approximately 26 tumors and 27 peripheral blood samples. What the study reported, not specific to this receptor: Because the trial had a single-armed design, the trial could not examine how radiation dose or scheduling affected the TCR repertoire. Tracking of blood repertoire dynamics stopped at roughly four weeks after treatment, with no follow-up past that point. In blood, the top tumor clonotypes increased from baseline to 2 weeks after radiation and then shrank by 4 weeks, which suggests a temporary expansion of tumor-resident clones. Because pretreatment tumor biopsies were not available, the baseline intratumoral presence of clonotypes could not be determined.

Remarks on this clone: Its antigen specificity is not known. No base-level quality is on record; no much larger clone is a single base apart.

V is pared back by 7 bases and J by 2 bases, with 11 bases lying between the germline termini. Counted from cysteine to phenylalanine, this CDR3 has 13 amino acids. The entry retains the CDR3 DNA only, 39 bases that are in frame from base 1. CDR1 MNHNS and CDR2 SASEGT are derived from the germline V gene. This sample's time point label indicates: blood 2 weeks post-SBRT. In light of the paper, this sample's treatment or condition label describes: 15 Gy SBRT to primary tumor, nephrectomy 4 weeks later. To follow tumor-enriched clonotypes, serial peripheral blood was collected from radiation-treated patients at baseline and at 2 weeks and 4 weeks after SBRT. Every patient's renal cell carcinoma showed clear cell pathology. Genomic DNA for TCR sequencing was prepared using the QIAamp DNA Blood Mini Kit (Qiagen). The analyses included just those samples that passed every quality control check. TCR beta libraries were generated from genomic DNA with the immunoSEQ kit, following the manufacturer's recommendations. To prepare the libraries, a first multiplex PCR with proprietary primers was run, followed by a second PCR that added unique barcodes, and a bead cleanup was done after each round. A kit-provided positive control reaction and a negative control reaction were included in every sample batch. The final libraries were assessed on an Agilent 4200 TapeStation D1000 ScreenTape, pooled by volume, and quantified by qPCR. An Illumina NextSeq500 fitted with a MidOutput 150-cycle cartridge performed the sequencing, running 156 Read1 cycles and 15 Index1 cycles with the kit's custom primers. The pooled library was loaded at 0.95 to 1 pM, with a roughly 18% PhiX control spiked in. Under the source paper's analysis protocol: Vendor-processed data were analyzed in R, with a clonotype defined as all T cells sharing the same CDR3 nucleotide sequence. For clone abundance analyses, frequencies were normalized to the 10,000 most abundant clones in each sample. Public T cell clones, which averaged fewer than five per sample, were removed prior to analysis. Tumor-enriched clonotypes and baseline blood-enriched clonotypes were defined as those with an abundance difference of at least 32-fold between compartments. Clonotypes expanded or contracted between blood time points were identified with a beta-binomial differential abundance model. Tumor-blood repertoire similarity was measured with the Baroni-Urbani and Buser coefficient, and groups were compared using two-tailed Wilcoxon tests in R. Not all clones reach the TCRdb copy of this immuneACCESS table, which keeps in-frame sequences only. Checked studies attribute under half of the gap to unresolved V genes and leave the rest unexplained. That table is the source of V, J and clone size, and D and trimming were worked out from the DNA. This sample is represented by about 150,000 clones; roughly 90% of them were singletons. 13% of the sample comes from the top ten.

Source: blood, taken from a patient whose treatment included radiotherapy and nephrectomy. The TCR was taken from a woman in her 50s with renal cell carcinoma. The rearranged segments are TRBV6-1 and TRBJ1-1; no D segment can be confidently identified. Here the CDR3 is given as CASIFQTNTEAFF. The bases read TGTGCCAGCATCTTCCAGACTAACACTGAAGCTTTCTTT.